Below are 10 T cell receptor beta chains sequenced from a single sample in a study of blood T cell repertoires in COVID-19 (dated by TCRdb to between 2020 and 2021). Preparation of the library involved the immunoSEQ multiplex PCR assay. Here the immuneACCESS table is served through TCRdb, limited to in-frame sequences with V and J called. Missing clones are a known gap in these copies; in checked studies unresolved V genes cover under half, and the rest lacks a known reason. This sample lists 300,000 to 400,000 clones; 80% to 90% were detected once. The ten largest clones represent 4% to 5% of the sample. Sequencing input: PBMCs or T cells enriched from blood (not recorded which). These TCRs come from a woman aged 40 to 50 with acute COVID-19.

The chain has TRBV28 and TRBJ2-1; TRBD2 matches at 10 bases. Per the germline V gene, CDR1 is MDHEN and CDR2 is SYDVKM. The length of the CDR3 is 19 residues. V dropped 6 bases and J dropped 1; count of bases not matched to a gene: 15. CDR3 DNA: TGTGCCAGCAGCTACAACCTATATACTAGCGGGGATTCCTACAATGAGCAGTTCTTC. It codes for CASSYNLYTSGDSYNEQFF.

The chain links TRBV10-3 to TRBJ1-3; D unresolved. With 10 bases removed from V and 1 base from J, the gap between germline ends came to 11 bases. CDR1 and CDR2 from the germline V gene are ENHRY and SYGVKD. The CDR3 spans 13 residues. CDR3 sequence (DNA): TGTGCCACCTACGACACTTCTGGAAACACCATATATTTT. Translation gives CATYDTSGNTIYF.

The sample holds a few counts of this clone. The V gene is TRBV11-2, the J gene TRBJ1-2; a possible D gene is TRBD1 (6 bases). The CDR3 loop spans 13 amino acids. Trimming stripped 5 bases from V and 4 bases from J, with 11 bases between. CDR1 and CDR2 (germline): SGHAT, FQNNGV. CDR3 residues: CASSDQGPYGYTF. The CDR3 DNA reads TGTGCCAGCAGCGATCAGGGGCCCTATGGCTACACCTTC.

The rearrangement joins TRBV6-5 to TRBJ1-6; D uncertain. The CDR3 length is 14 residues. CDR1 is MNHEY and CDR2 is SVGAGI in the germline V gene. V was cut by 6 bases and J by 3 bases, with 9 bases left in between. The CDR3 DNA reads as TGTGCCAGCAGCGGGGAAGTCTATAATTCACCCCTCCACTTT. Amino acid sequence: CASSGEVYNSPLHF.

This chain links TRBV5-6 with TRBJ1-1, with 10 nucleotides matching TRBD1. The CDR3 runs to 17 residues. J was trimmed by 0 bases and V by 3 bases; bases with no gene match: 8. In germline, CDR1 is SGHDT, CDR2 YYEEEE. The CDR3 sequence: CASSWEGQGIMNTEAFF. CDR3 in DNA: TGTGCCAGCAGCTGGGAGGGACAGGGGATCATGAACACTGAAGCTTTCTTT. The full variable domain, in which reference TRBV5-6 and TRBJ1-1 provide the parts outside the CDR3, is DAGVTQSPTHLIKTRGQQVTLRCSPKSGHDTVSWYQQALGQGPQFIFQYYEEEERQRGNFPDRFSGHQFPNYSSELNVNALLLGDSALYLCASSWEGQGIMNTEAFFGQGTRLTVV.

V is TRBV7-2 and J is TRBJ1-2; TRBD1 aligns across 7 bases. Germline V CDR1 and CDR2: SGHTA, FQGNSA. The CDR3 runs to 16 residues. The J segment lost 5 bases and the V segment lost 5 bases, leaving 14 bases of the junction unmatched. The CDR3 coding sequence is TGTGCCAGCAGCCCACAGACCGGGACAGTCCTTTATGGCTACACCTTC. It codes for CASSPQTGTVLYGYTF.

This clone appeared a few times. This sequence joins TRBV10-3 and TRBJ1-2; D remains unclear. CDR1 and CDR2 (germline): ENHRY, SYGVKD. V was cut by 1 base and J by 4 bases, with 10 bases left in between. This CDR3 region has 14 residues. The DNA for the CDR3 is TGTGCCATCAGTGAGTTACATCAGGTCTATGGCTACACCTTC. Translation: CAISELHQVYGYTF.

For this clone: At one boundary the junction diverges from the germline segment, which might be a read error. The V and J genes are TRBV2 and TRBJ2-7, with a possible D match to TRBD2 (6 bases). The CDR3 sequence is 13 residues long. The germline V gene has CDR1 SNHLY and CDR2 FYNNEI. The CDR3: CASSERQGGARDF. The CDR3 coding sequence is TGTGCCAGCAGTGAGCGCCAAGGAGGGGCGCGGGACTTC.

V is TRBV24-1 and J is TRBJ2-6, with TRBD1 matching over 9 bases. The V and J ends lost 6 bases and 4 bases, in that order; junction bases with no gene match: 6. This CDR3 has 16 residues. Per the germline V gene, CDR1 is KGHDR and CDR2 is SFDVKD. CDR3 in DNA: TGTGCCACCAGTCCCGGACAGGGGAGAGGGGCCAACGTCCTGACTTTC. Translating it yields CATSPGQGRGANVLTF.

The chain employs TRBV7-9 and TRBJ2-1; 11 nucleotides align to TRBD1. The germline CDR1 and CDR2 sequences are SEHNR and FQNEAQ (reference sequence). The CDR3 contains 16 residues. Trimming removed 2 bases from V and 9 bases from J; junction bases left unmatched: 9. The CDR3 nucleotides are TGTGCCAGCAGCTTATCGCCGGGACAGGGGGTAGGTGAGCAGTTCTTC. This translates into CASSLSPGQGVGEQFF.